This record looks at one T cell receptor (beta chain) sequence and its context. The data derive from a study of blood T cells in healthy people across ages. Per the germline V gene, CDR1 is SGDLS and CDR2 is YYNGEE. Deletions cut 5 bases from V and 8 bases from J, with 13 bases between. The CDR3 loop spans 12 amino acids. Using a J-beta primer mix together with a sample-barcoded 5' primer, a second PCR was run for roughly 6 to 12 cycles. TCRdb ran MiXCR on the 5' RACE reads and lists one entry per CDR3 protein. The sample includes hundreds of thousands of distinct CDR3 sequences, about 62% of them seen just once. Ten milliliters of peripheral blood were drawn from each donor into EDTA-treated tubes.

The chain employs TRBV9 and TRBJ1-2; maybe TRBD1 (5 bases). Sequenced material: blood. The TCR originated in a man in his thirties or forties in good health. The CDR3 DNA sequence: TGTGCCAGCAGGGATAACCAGGGAGGCTACACCTTC. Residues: CASRDNQGGYTF.